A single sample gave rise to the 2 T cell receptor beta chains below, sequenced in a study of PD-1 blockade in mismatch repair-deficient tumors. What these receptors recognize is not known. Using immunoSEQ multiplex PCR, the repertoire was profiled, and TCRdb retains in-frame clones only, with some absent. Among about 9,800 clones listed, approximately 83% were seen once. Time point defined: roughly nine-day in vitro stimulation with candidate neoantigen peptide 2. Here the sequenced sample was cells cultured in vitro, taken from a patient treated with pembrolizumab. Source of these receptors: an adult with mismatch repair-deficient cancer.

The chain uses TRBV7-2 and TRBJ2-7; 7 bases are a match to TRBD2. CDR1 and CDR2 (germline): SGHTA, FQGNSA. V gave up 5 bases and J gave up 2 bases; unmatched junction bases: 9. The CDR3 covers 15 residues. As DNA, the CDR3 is TGTGCCAGCAGCGAACAGAGCGGGGCAGCCTACGAGCAGTACTTC. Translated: CASSEQSGAAYEQYF.

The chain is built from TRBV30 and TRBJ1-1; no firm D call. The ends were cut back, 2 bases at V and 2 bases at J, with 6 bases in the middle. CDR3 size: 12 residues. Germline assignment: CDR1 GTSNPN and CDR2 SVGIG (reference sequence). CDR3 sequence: CAWSPSNTEAFF. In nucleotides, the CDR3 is TGTGCCTGGAGTCCAAGTAACACTGAAGCTTTCTTT.